This entry lists 32 T cell receptor beta chains sequenced from one sample in a study of blood T cell repertoires in COVID-19. TCRdb's table, derived via immunoSEQ multiplex PCR, lists solely in-frame clones and lacks some. Among about 220,000 clones listed, about four fifths were seen once. Material for sequencing was peripheral blood. The origin of the receptors is a woman aged 55-69 years with acute or convalescent COVID-19.

The chain is built from TRBV29-1 and TRBJ1-1; the D is unclear. From germline, CDR1 is SQVTM and CDR2 ANQGSEA. CDR3 length: 12 amino acids. V was pared by 6 bases and J by 4 bases, with 12 bases between. CDR3 residues: CSVAVQSTEAFF. The DNA for the CDR3 is TGCAGCGTCGCAGTACAGTCCACTGAAGCTTTCTTT. The full variable domain, its missing parts supplied by reference TRBV29-1 and TRBJ1-1, is SAVISQKPSRDICQRGTSLTIQCQVDSQVTMMFWYRQQPGQSLTLIATANQGSEATYESGFVIDKFPISRPNLTFSTLTVSNMSPEDSSIYLCSVAVQSTEAFFGQGTRLTVV.

This clone has just one count. The chain links TRBV5-5 to TRBJ1-2, with D unclear. With 4 bases removed from V and 4 bases from J, the gap between germline ends came to 8 bases. The CDR3 length is 12 residues. Germline V gene data show CDR1 as SGHKS and CDR2 as YYEKEE (reference sequence). CDR3 in DNA: TGTGCCAGCAGCCTGACATTCTATGGCTACACCTTC. Its translation is CASSLTFYGYTF.

The V and J genes are TRBV5-1 and TRBJ1-2, with TRBD1 matching 7 bases. CDR3 size: 13 residues. V lost 6 bases and J lost 5; bases outside the gene matches: 7. Germline assignment: CDR1 SGHRS and CDR2 YFSETQ. CDR3 DNA sequence: TGCGCCAGCAACACAGGGGAGGAGTATGGCTACACCTTC. It translates to CASNTGEEYGYTF.

This rearrangement joins TRBV11-2 to TRBJ2-5; TRBD1 aligns across 7 bases. This CDR3 spans 14 amino acids. The germline V gene has CDR1 SGHAT and CDR2 FQNNGV. Trimming at V came to 4 bases and at J to 5 bases, leaving 7 bases not matched to a gene. The CDR3 DNA is TGTGCCAGCAGCTGGGACAGAGGCAAGGAGACCCAGTACTTC. This encodes CASSWDRGKETQYF.

V and J are TRBV11-3 and TRBJ2-7; TRBD1 agrees at 11 bases. This CDR3 comprises 15 residues. The V gene end was trimmed by 5 bases and the J gene end by 8 bases; junction bases not matched to a gene: 11. CDR1 and CDR2 from the germline V gene are SGHNT and YENEEA. Here the CDR3 reads CASSMGQGGNFQQYF. CDR3 nucleotides: TGTGCCAGCAGCATGGGACAGGGGGGCAATTTTCAGCAGTACTTC.

The chain couples TRBV6-2 or TRBV6-3 to TRBJ1-2; D call uncertain. The CDR3 extends over 15 amino acids. Trimming left V 3 bases short and J 6 bases short, with 17 bases between. Per the germline V gene, CDR1 is MNHEY and CDR2 is SVGEGT. The DNA of the CDR3 is TGTGCCAGCAGTTATGGAGCTCCTTTGGTTCATGGCTACACCTTC. Residues: CASSYGAPLVHGYTF.

The chain links TRBV11-3 to TRBJ2-5, with 7 bases identical to TRBD2. Germline V gene data show CDR1 as SGHNT and CDR2 as YENEEA. Trimming at V came to 5 bases and at J to 3 bases, leaving 6 bases not matched to a gene. The CDR3 covers 14 residues. The CDR3 DNA reads as TGTGCCAGCAGCCCTGCGGCGGGGGAAGAGACCCAGTACTTC. It codes for CASSPAAGEETQYF.

V usage is TRBV4-2 and J usage is TRBJ1-2, with no clear D. Germline V gene sequence: CDR1 LGHNA, CDR2 YNFKEQ. There are 13 residues in the CDR3. V lost 3 bases and J 3 bases, leaving 8 bases between the germline ends. The chain's CDR3 is CASSQGLDYGYTF. The CDR3 DNA reads TGTGCCAGCAGCCAGGGCTTGGACTATGGCTACACCTTC.

The rearrangement joins TRBV6-6 to TRBJ2-7; 7 bases map to TRBD2. The trim removed 6 bases at V and 3 bases at J, leaving 8 bases unmatched. The CDR3 loop spans 14 amino acids. Looked up from germline, CDR1 is MNHNY and CDR2 is SVGAGI (reference sequence). Here the CDR3 DNA reads TGTGCCAGCAGGACCGGGACTATGGTCTACGAGCAGTACTTC. This translates into CASRTGTMVYEQYF.

This rearrangement joins TRBV3-1 (or the pseudogene TRBV3-2) to TRBJ1-3; 9 positions agree with TRBD1. Germline-derived CDR1 and CDR2 are LGHDT and YNNKEL (reference sequence). The junction had 9 bases not matched to a gene; V was cut back by 4 bases and J by 2 bases. The CDR3 loop spans 17 amino acids. CDR3 in amino acids: CASSLKRTGVTGNTIYF. The DNA of the CDR3 is TGTGCCAGCAGCCTCAAAAGGACAGGGGTAACTGGAAACACCATATATTTT.

This sequence joins TRBV7-3 and TRBJ2-3; 12 bases align to TRBD1. Germline-derived CDR1 and CDR2 are SGHTA and FQGTGA. The junction had 4 bases not matched to a gene; V was cut back by 3 bases and J by 6 bases. This CDR3 has 15 residues. Here the CDR3 reads CASSLGTGGWDTQYF. CDR3 nucleotide sequence: TGTGCCAGCAGCTTGGGGACAGGGGGCTGGGATACGCAGTATTTT.

The chain carries TRBV29-1 and TRBJ1-1, with 9 bases lining up with TRBD1. The CDR3 length is 12 residues. The germline gives CDR1 SQVTM, CDR2 ANQGSEA. V lost 1 base and J lost 11; bases outside the gene matches: 5. The CDR3 reads CSVEGTGDRAFF. As DNA, the CDR3 is TGCAGCGTTGAAGGGACAGGGGATAGGGCTTTCTTT.

The CDR3 DNA is TGCGCCAGCGCTCCAGGGGCGGACACTGAAGCTTTCTTT. Protein sequence: CASAPGADTEAFF. The V call is TRBV4-1, the J call TRBJ1-1, with TRBD1 as a possible D gene (6 bases). V gave up 8 bases and J gave up 3 bases, with 13 bases separating them. The CDR3 totals 13 residues. The germline V gene has CDR1 MGHRA and CDR2 YSYEKL.

The chain links TRBV6-6 to TRBJ1-2; D may be TRBD1 (5 bases). Per germline, CDR1 MNHNY and CDR2 SVGAGI (reference sequence). The germline V and J ends were trimmed by 6 bases and 0 bases, with 14 bases remaining between them. This CDR3 spans 15 amino acids. CDR3 DNA: TGTGCCAGCAGCCGAGGGGCCCTATCTAACTATGGCTACACCTTC. Amino acid sequence: CASSRGALSNYGYTF.

The V and J genes are TRBV10-3 and TRBJ1-2, with a tentative D call TRBD1 (5 bases). V was trimmed by 6 bases and J by 8 bases, leaving 25 bases between them. CDR3 length: 16 amino acids. Germline loops: CDR1 ENHRY, CDR2 SYGVKD. The CDR3 sequence is CAIREGSPGLTWGYTF. CDR3 in DNA: TGTGCCATCAGGGAAGGGTCGCCAGGGCTCACCTGGGGCTACACCTTC.

The chain carries TRBV3-1 (or the pseudogene TRBV3-2) and TRBJ1-4; D unclear. V lost 2 bases to trimming and J lost 8 bases, with 9 bases between them. Germline V CDR1 and CDR2: LGHDT, YNNKEL (reference sequence). This CDR3 is built from 13 residues. The CDR3 sequence: CASSQPQAEKLFF. The DNA of the CDR3 is TGTGCCAGCAGCCAACCCCAGGCAGAAAAACTGTTTTTT.

The chain joins TRBV5-4 to TRBJ1-2, with D possibly being TRBD1 (5 bases). V shed 4 bases and J shed 3 bases, with 10 bases lying between them. Germline values: CDR1 SGHNT, CDR2 YYREEE (reference sequence). CDR3 length equals 13 residues. CDR3 DNA: TGTGCCAGCAGCAAGGCAGGGTACTATGGCTACACCTTC. Its protein is CASSKAGYYGYTF.

The J gene is TRBJ1-2, the V gene TRBV2; the match to TRBD1 covers 9 bases. Germline-derived CDR1 and CDR2 are SNHLY and FYNNEI. The length of the CDR3 is 13 residues. V was pared by 9 bases and J by 0 bases, with 2 bases of the junction left unmatched. CDR3 region: CARGDRANYGYTF. CDR3 coding DNA: TGTGCCAGGGGGGACAGGGCTAACTATGGCTACACCTTC.

This sequence joins TRBV5-1 and TRBJ1-2; no definite D call. The CDR3 runs to 12 residues. V dropped 8 bases and J dropped 4 bases, with 12 bases sitting between them. The germline V gene encodes CDR1 SGHRS and CDR2 YFSETQ. CDR3 nucleotide sequence: TGCGCCAGTGGAGGCAGTAGCTATGGCTACACCTTC. It codes for CASGGSSYGYTF.

This chain joins TRBV9 and TRBJ2-3; TRBD2 matches at 10 bases. Per germline, CDR1 SGDLS and CDR2 YYNGEE. The CDR3 runs to 15 residues. J gave up 1 base and V 5 bases, and 4 bases lay outside the gene matches. The CDR3, as DNA: TGTGCCAGCAGACGTCTAGCGGGGGGCACAGATACGCAGTATTTT. Protein sequence: CASRRLAGGTDTQYF.

The chain is built from TRBV11-3 and TRBJ1-3; D is possibly TRBD1 (5 bases). Trimming removed 6 bases at V and 2 bases at J, with 11 bases between. Germline-derived CDR1 and CDR2 are SGHNT and YENEEA. The CDR3 runs 14 residues. In DNA form, the CDR3 reads TGTGCCAGCAGTACAGGCGACCCTGGAAACACCATATATTTT. Protein: CASSTGDPGNTIYF.

The CDR3 DNA is TGTGCCAGTAGTATTTTGGGGCACCCCAACACCGGGGAGCTGTTTTTT. Amino acid sequence: CASSILGHPNTGELFF. This chain links TRBV19 with TRBJ2-2; D might be TRBD1 (5 bases). CDR1 is LNHDA and CDR2 is SQIVND in the germline V gene (reference sequence). This CDR3 is 16 amino acids long. Trimming stripped 3 bases from V and 2 bases from J, with 13 bases between.

This chain links TRBV6-5 with TRBJ2-5; 9 bases map to TRBD2. Germline V gives CDR1 MNHEY, CDR2 SVGAGI. This CDR3 spans 14 amino acids. Trimming at V came to 6 bases and at J to 4 bases, leaving 6 bases not matched to a gene. The CDR3 here is CASRERGAVETQYF. The CDR3 DNA reads TGTGCCAGCAGGGAGCGGGGGGCAGTAGAGACCCAGTACTTC.

The rearrangement links TRBV29-1 to TRBJ1-2; D unresolved. The CDR3 contains 11 residues. Germline assignment: CDR1 SQVTM and CDR2 ANQGSEA. V gave up 4 bases and J gave up 4 bases, with 7 bases separating them. The CDR3 sequence: CSVGGVYGYTF. The CDR3 region has the DNA TGCAGCGTTGGCGGGGTCTATGGCTACACCTTC.

The V gene is TRBV5-4, the J gene TRBJ1-1, with 7 bases aligning to TRBD1. Per germline, CDR1 SGHNT and CDR2 YYREEE (reference sequence). The CDR3 is 15 amino acids. The V gene end was trimmed by 2 bases and the J gene end by 1 base; junction bases not matched to a gene: 5. The CDR3 reads CASSFRTGENTEAFF. The CDR3, as DNA: TGTGCCAGCAGCTTTAGGACAGGAGAGAACACTGAAGCTTTCTTT.

In DNA, the CDR3 is TGCAGTGCTAGAGAAGGAGTTGAAGCTTTCTTT. Translating it yields CSAREGVEAFF. V usage is TRBV20-1 and J usage is TRBJ1-1; D remains ambiguous. Germline-derived CDR1 and CDR2 are DFQATT and SNEGSKA (reference sequence). V shed 0 bases and J shed 7 bases, with 6 bases lying between them. The CDR3 has 11 residues.

The genes are TRBV27 and TRBJ2-7; possibly TRBD1 for D (5 bases). There are 12 residues in the CDR3. The V and J ends lost 9 bases and 6 bases respectively, with 15 bases between them. Germline assignment: CDR1 MNHEY and CDR2 SMNVEV (reference sequence). The CDR3 DNA reads as TGTGCCAGTAGACTCAGGGTGGGCGAGCAGTACTTC. Translation gives CASRLRVGEQYF.

The chain couples TRBV4-3 to TRBJ1-2; 9 bases line up with TRBD1. The germline gives CDR1 LGHNA, CDR2 YSLEER. V gave up 3 bases and J gave up 8 bases; unmatched junction bases: 1. This CDR3 spans 12 amino acids. CDR3 DNA sequence: TGCGCCAGCAGCCAGGGGACAGGGGGCTACACCTTC. It encodes CASSQGTGGYTF.

The chain carries TRBV7-9 and TRBJ1-2; perhaps TRBD1 as D (6 bases). This CDR3 spans 14 amino acids. CDR1 and CDR2 from the germline V gene are SEHNR and FQNEAQ (reference sequence). The V and J ends lost 5 bases and 3 bases respectively, with 13 bases between them. CDR3 region: CASSLGQNDYGYTF. The CDR3 DNA is TGTGCCAGCAGCCTTGGACAGAACGACTATGGCTACACCTTC.

CDR3 nucleotide sequence: TGTGCCAGCAGTTTAGGTGTGGCTAGGGGGGGCTACACCTTC. Translating it yields CASSLGVARGGYTF. The rearrangement uses TRBV28 and TRBJ1-2; weak D call: TRBD1 (6 bases). The V and J ends lost 2 bases and 8 bases respectively, with 15 bases between them. The CDR3 has 14 amino acids. Germline CDR1 and CDR2: MDHEN and SYDVKM.

This clone showed up just once. The rearrangement uses TRBV7-2 and TRBJ1-1, with unresolved D. Germline CDR1 SGHTA, CDR2 FQGNSA. Trimming pared 1 base from V and 5 bases from J, leaving 8 bases between. This CDR3 has 13 amino acids. The CDR3, as DNA: TGTGCCAGCAGCTTAGTTGGGAGGACTGAAGCTTTCTTT. As protein: CASSLVGRTEAFF. Based on the CDR3 plus reference TRBV7-2 and TRBJ1-1, the full variable domain is GAGVSQSPSNKVTEKGKDVELRCDPISGHTALYWYRQSLGQGLEFLIYFQGNSAPDKSGLPSDRFSAERTGGSVSTLTIQRTQQEDSAVYLCASSLVGRTEAFFGQGTRLTVV.

This chain links TRBV12-5 with TRBJ1-2; D might be TRBD1 (5 bases). Germline V gene data show CDR1 as LGHNT and CDR2 as FRNRAP. The CDR3 consists of 15 residues. V lost 6 bases to trimming and J lost 4 bases, with 18 bases between them. CDR3 in DNA: TGTGCTAGTGGGCCCACTGGGGTCAGGGTCTATGGCTACACCTTC. Protein product: CASGPTGVRVYGYTF.